One T cell receptor (beta chain) is described in this entry. Its antigen remains undetermined. No base-level quality is on record; no much larger clone is a single base apart. TCRbeta CDR3 regions were amplified from genomic DNA by means of the immunoSEQ Assay, a bias-controlled multiplex PCR. As for the authors' bioinformatics: The number of nucleated cells in each sample was estimated from the amplification of reference gene primers within the assay. Sequence reads were collapsed and filtered to measure the absolute abundance of every unique TCRbeta CDR3 rearrangement. For each sample, productive Simpson clonality was calculated as the square root of Simpson's diversity index over productive rearrangements. The immuneACCESS repertoire file appears here via TCRdb, limited to in-frame rearrangements. These files lack a portion of the clones; in checked studies, under half of the deficit traces to unresolved V genes, and the cause of the others is not known. V and J calls and clone size follow that table, whereas D and trimming were derived from the DNA. Here the sample has more than 150,000 clones; 78% occur a single time. The ten top clones hold under 3.5% of the sample.

Whole blood was collected in K2EDTA tubes by collaborating institutions according to the institutions' own protocols. Collaborator samples were shipped for TCRbeta analysis as frozen whole blood, isolated PBMCs, or DNA extracted from either sample type. The data derive from a study of blood T cell repertoires in COVID-19 (TCRdb year 2020). Regarding the research as a whole: Samples covering the acute and convalescent phases of COVID-19 were provided by collaborators in the United States, Italy and Spain. The samples were drawn from two sources: the first 160 participants of the ongoing ImmuneRACE study, and about 1,300 subjects contributed by 6 global collaborators. A de-identified subject ID, COVID-19 status, age in years and sex were almost always included in the sample metadata. The dataset comprised deeply sampled blood TCRbeta repertoires from subjects exposed to, actively infected with, or recovered from COVID-19. The material from the prospective study consisted of cDNA or gDNA derived from T cells, B-cell-depleted T cells, or PBMCs. The repertoires were released in a freely available public database intended as a resource for research on the immune response to SARS-CoV-2. HLA class I and class II types, where available, came from metadata supplied by the sample provider rather than from assay-based typing. The study at large found these results: How much clinical and demographic metadata was included differed by source and by participant, and the metadata was provided uncurated.

Sequencing was performed on peripheral blood. This receptor was taken from a woman older than 75 with active or convalescent COVID-19.

In nucleotide form, the sequence is TGCGCCAGCAGCCAACTACTAGCGGGGGGGCCATTCGGAGTCGACGAGCAGTACTTC. This sequence encodes CASSQLLAGGPFGVDEQYF. The rearrangement combines TRBV5-1 with TRBJ2-7, and 13 bases in between align with TRBD2. V has 4 bases trimmed and J has 5 bases trimmed; junction bases matching no gene number 18. The germline V gene yields SGHRS for CDR1 and YFSETQ for CDR2. The CDR3, from cysteine to phenylalanine, totals 19 residues. CDR3 DNA is the only sequence kept; it has 57 bases, read in frame from the first base. Joined to the reference TRBV5-1 and TRBJ2-7 proteins, this CDR3 gives the full variable domain: KAGVTQTPRYLIKTRGQQVTLSCSPISGHRSVSWYQQTPGQGLQFLFEYFSETQRNKGNFPGRFSGRQFSNSRSEMNVSTLELGDSALYLCASSQLLAGGPFGVDEQYFGPGTRLTVT.